Detailed here is one T cell receptor beta chain. Its target is not known. The CDR3 is 15 amino acids. From germline, CDR1 is SGHDT and CDR2 YYEEEE. V lost 1 base to trimming and J lost 4 bases; unmatched junction nucleotides: 5. The data originate from a study of persistence of HIV-infected CD4 T cells. Study in general: Multiple blood draws of up to roughly 200 mL, except a couple of donors with single leukapheresis. General study findings and limits: TCRbeta richness was lower in CMV- and Gag-responding cells than in anti-CD3/anti-CD28-responding cells. The rare CMV-responding cells with HIV-1 proviruses were not separately TCR-sequenced.

Cells were stimulated with CMV-infected fibroblast lysates at approximately 10 ug/mL. Sorted nonresponding memory CD4+ T cells were CD40L-negative, CD69-negative, CD45RO-high. These HIV-1-infected adults initiated suppressive ART in chronic infection. Sequencing used immunoSEQ version 4 in survey mode. Clones were sequenced by immunoSEQ multiplex PCR, and TCRdb holds only the in-frame ones, with some missing. The sample shows 35,000 to 45,000 clones, over 80% of them seen only once. The chain employs TRBV5-6 and TRBJ1-5; TRBD1 aligns across 7 bases. The origin of this receptor is an adult man with HIV who was CMV-seropositive. The sequencing here drew on CD4+ T cells sorted from PBMCs after 18-hour stimulation, taken from a patient who received antiretroviral therapy. The CDR3 DNA sequence: TGTGCCAGCAGCTTGTGGGCAGGGGGTAATCAGCCCCAGCATTTT. Protein sequence: CASSLWAGGNQPQHF.